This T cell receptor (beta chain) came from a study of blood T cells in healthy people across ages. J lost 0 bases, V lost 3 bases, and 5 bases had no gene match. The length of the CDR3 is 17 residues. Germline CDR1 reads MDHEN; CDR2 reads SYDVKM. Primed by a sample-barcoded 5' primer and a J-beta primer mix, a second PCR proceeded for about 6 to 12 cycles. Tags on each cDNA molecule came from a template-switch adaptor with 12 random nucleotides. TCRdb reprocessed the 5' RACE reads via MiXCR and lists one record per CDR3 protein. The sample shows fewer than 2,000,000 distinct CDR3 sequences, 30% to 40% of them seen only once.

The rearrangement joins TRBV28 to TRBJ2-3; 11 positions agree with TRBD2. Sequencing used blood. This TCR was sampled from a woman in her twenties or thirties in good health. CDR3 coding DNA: TGTGCCAGCAGTTTTTTTAGCGGGAGGGTGAGCACAGATACGCAGTATTTT. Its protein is CASSFFSGRVSTDTQYF.